This T cell receptor beta chain was obtained from a study of T cell repertoires in cytomegalovirus infection. V trimming: 6 bases; J trimming: 2 bases; junction bases outside the gene matches: 10. The germline V gene encodes CDR1 WSHSY and CDR2 SAAADI. The CDR3 is 15 residues long. Remarks on this clonotype: Its antigen is undetermined.

TCRdb fed the reads into MiXCR, producing one record per CDR3 protein. The top ten clones hold roughly 13% of a sample with fewer than 1,000,000 distinct CDR3 sequences, approximately 32% of them seen once. The sequences come from cultured CD8+ T cells from PBMCs, collected from culture after CMV antigen stimulation. The TCR comes from a human donor in good health (CMV status not recorded). Some clones in this sample may be carry-over from other donors' samples. The genes are TRBV10-2 and TRBJ2-7; 7 positions agree with TRBD2. The CDR3, as DNA: TGCGCCAGCAGCCTAGCGGACGGGGGGACCTACGAGCAGTACTTC. Protein sequence: CASSLADGGTYEQYF.